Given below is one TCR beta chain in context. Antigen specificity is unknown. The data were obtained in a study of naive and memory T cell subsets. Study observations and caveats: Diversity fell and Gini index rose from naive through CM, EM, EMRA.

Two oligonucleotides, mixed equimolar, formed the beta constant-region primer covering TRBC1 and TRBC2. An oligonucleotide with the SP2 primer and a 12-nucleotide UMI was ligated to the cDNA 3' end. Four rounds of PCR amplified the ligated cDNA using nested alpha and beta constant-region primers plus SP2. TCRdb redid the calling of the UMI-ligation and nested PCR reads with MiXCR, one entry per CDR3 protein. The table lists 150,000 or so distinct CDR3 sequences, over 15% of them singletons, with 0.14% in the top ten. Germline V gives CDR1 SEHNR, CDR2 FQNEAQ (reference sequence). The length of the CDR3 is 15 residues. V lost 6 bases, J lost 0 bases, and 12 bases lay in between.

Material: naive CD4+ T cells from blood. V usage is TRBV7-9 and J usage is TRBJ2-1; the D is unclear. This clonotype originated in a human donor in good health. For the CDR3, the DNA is TGTGCCAGCAGTCCCGAATGGGGCTCCTACAATGAGCAGTTCTTC. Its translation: CASSPEWGSYNEQFF. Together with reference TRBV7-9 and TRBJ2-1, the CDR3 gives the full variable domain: DTGVSQNPRHKITKRGQNVTFRCDPISEHNRLYWYRQTLGQGPEFLTYFQNEAQLEKSRLLSDRFSAERPKGSFSTLEIQRTEQGDSAMYLCASSPEWGSYNEQFFGPGTRLTVL.